These 2 T cell receptor beta chains came from one sample sequenced in a study of PD-1 blockade in classical Hodgkin lymphoma. Here immunoSEQ multiplex PCR was the method, and the copy in TCRdb shows in-frame clones only, minus some. The sample carries under 70,000 clones, about two thirds recorded once. Every one of the patients relapsed after autologous stem cell transplantation (brentuximab vedotin exposure was variable). Sample: peripheral blood mononuclear cells (PBMCs), taken before the second cycle of nivolumab. These receptors came from a human donor with classical Hodgkin lymphoma.

The V call is TRBV2, the J call TRBJ2-5, with a weak D call TRBD1 (6 bases). V was shortened by 8 bases and J by 7 bases, with 14 bases between the two germline ends. Germline assignment: CDR1 SNHLY and CDR2 FYNNEI. The CDR3 consists of 12 residues. The CDR3 protein is CASQTGSGTQYF. The CDR3 DNA reads TGTGCCAGCCAAACAGGGAGCGGGACCCAGTACTTC.

This clone was seen repeatedly, ten times or more. The chain links TRBV5-1 to TRBJ2-3; TRBD1 matches 8 bases. The CDR3 spans 16 residues. CDR1 and CDR2 from the germline V gene are SGHRS and YFSETQ. With V trimmed by 0 bases and J by 4 bases, 7 bases remained unmatched. The DNA for the CDR3 is TGCGCCAGCAGCTTGGCCGGGACAGGCTCACCAGATACGCAGTATTTT. Translation gives CASSLAGTGSPDTQYF. Full variable domain (remainder filled in from reference TRBV5-1 and TRBJ2-3): KAGVTQTPRYLIKTRGQQVTLSCSPISGHRSVSWYQQTPGQGLQFLFEYFSETQRNKGNFPGRFSGRQFSNSRSEMNVSTLELGDSALYLCASSLAGTGSPDTQYFGPGTRLTVL.